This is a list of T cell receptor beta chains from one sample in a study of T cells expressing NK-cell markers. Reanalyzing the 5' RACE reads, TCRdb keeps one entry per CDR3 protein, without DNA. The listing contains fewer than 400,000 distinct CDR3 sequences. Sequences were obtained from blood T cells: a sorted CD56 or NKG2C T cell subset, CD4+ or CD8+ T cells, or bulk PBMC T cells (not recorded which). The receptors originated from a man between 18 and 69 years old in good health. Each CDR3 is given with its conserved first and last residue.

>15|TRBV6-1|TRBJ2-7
CASGGGLALPYEQYF
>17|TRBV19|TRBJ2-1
CASSTYRQGSSYNEQFF
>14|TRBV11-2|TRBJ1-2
CASSLVTGDYGYTF
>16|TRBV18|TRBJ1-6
CASSPPGRRDNSPLHF
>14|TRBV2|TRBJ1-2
CASSVQPYGYGYTF
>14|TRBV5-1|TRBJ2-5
CASLHRTHQETQYF
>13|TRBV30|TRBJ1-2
CAWKQRAGDGYTF
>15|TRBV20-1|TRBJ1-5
CSAPGRGLVGQPQHF
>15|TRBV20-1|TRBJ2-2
CSARDHTSNTGELFF
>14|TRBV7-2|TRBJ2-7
CASSFNSGVYEQYF
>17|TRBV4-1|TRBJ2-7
CASSQGRLDRASYEQYF
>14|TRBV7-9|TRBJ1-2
CASSLMGPSHGYTF